Listed below are T cell receptor beta chains from one sample, sequenced in a study of blood T cell repertoires in COVID-19. Sequencing was performed with immunoSEQ multiplex PCR; in TCRdb, only in-frame clones are kept and a portion is missing. The table has roughly 280,000 clones, around 90% seen once; the top ten hold 4.1%. Sequencing was done on a sample of PBMCs or T cells enriched from blood (not recorded which). Source of these receptors: a woman in her twenties or thirties with acute COVID-19. Both conserved end residues are part of each CDR3. The order of the fields is J gene, clone size, D gene, V gene, CDR3 protein, CDR3 DNA. The D gene is left open where the match is weak. Size is stated for part of the rows, as once, few or many counts, or as a class when the clone is expanded.

TRBJ1-3 . TRBD1 TRBV7-9 CASSNPGGSNTIYF TGTGCCAGCAGCAATCCAGGGGGCTCAAACACCATATATTTT
TRBJ2-1 . . TRBV30 CAWSVLSAGEQFF TGTGCCTGGAGTGTACTATCGGCCGGGGAGCAGTTCTTC
TRBJ1-2 . . TRBV18 CASSPDLAAGDYGYTF TGTGCCAGCTCACCCGACTTGGCAGCGGGGGACTATGGCTACACCTTC
TRBJ1-1 . TRBD1 TRBV3-1/TRBV3-2 CASTLLGTGNTEAFF TGTGCCAGCACGCTTTTGGGGACAGGGAACACTGAAGCTTTCTTT
TRBJ1-2 . . TRBV12-3/TRBV12-4 CASSQGGNYGYTF TGTGCCAGCAGCCAAGGGGGAAACTATGGCTACACCTTC
TRBJ2-7 . . TRBV27 CASSSTVNPYEQYF TGTGCCAGCAGTTCCACGGTGAACCCCTACGAGCAGTACTTC
TRBJ2-7 . . TRBV4-3 CASSRRTDSYEQYF TGCGCCAGCAGCCGCCGGACAGACTCCTACGAGCAGTACTTC
TRBJ1-6 once TRBD1 TRBV9 CASSADRGQGNSPLHF TGTGCCAGCAGCGCGGACAGGGGGCAGGGTAATTCACCCCTCCACTTT
TRBJ1-3 once TRBD1 TRBV6-5 CASKTGGDLDTIYF TGTGCCAGCAAAACAGGGGGAGATTTAGACACCATATATTTT
TRBJ2-7 . . TRBV5-1 CASSSSLPLEQYF TGCGCCAGCAGCTCGTCACTCCCGCTCGAGCAGTACTTC
TRBJ1-1 . TRBD1 TRBV7-2 CASSFGWTGTTEAFF TGTGCCAGCAGCTTCGGCTGGACAGGAACCACTGAAGCTTTCTTT
TRBJ2-5 once . TRBV2 CASRARFDQETQYF TGTGCCAGCAGGGCCAGATTCGACCAAGAGACCCAGTACTTC
TRBJ2-1 . TRBD1 TRBV19 CASNPGGNYNEQFF TGTGCCAGTAATCCAGGGGGAAACTACAATGAGCAGTTCTTC
TRBJ1-3 . . TRBV9 CASSVSGSSGNTIYF TGTGCCAGCAGCGTAAGCGGGAGCTCTGGAAACACCATATATTTT
TRBJ2-7 . TRBD2 TRBV6-5 CASLKISGNSYEQYF TGTGCCAGCCTTAAAATCAGCGGGAACTCCTACGAGCAGTACTTC
TRBJ2-1 . . TRBV3-1/TRBV3-2 CASSQFTSGEQFF TGTGCCAGCAGCCAATTTACCTCCGGTGAGCAGTTCTTC
TRBJ1-4 . . TRBV27 CASSLSDRREKLFF TGTGCCAGCAGTTTATCTGACAGAAGGGAAAAACTGTTTTTT
TRBJ2-7 once TRBD1 TRBV27 CASSFSDRAYEQYF TGTGCCAGCAGTTTCTCGGACAGGGCCTACGAGCAGTACTTC